The 24 T cell receptor beta chains given below trace back to one sample, sequenced in a study of OX40 agonist ivuxolimab in advanced cancers. Libraries were prepared by immunoSEQ multiplex PCR; TCRdb keeps only in-frame clonotypes and omits some of them. Of about 48,000 clones listed, 75% to 85% were seen once; the top ten hold approximately 1.1%. This specimen consisted of CD4+ or CD8+ T cells sorted from blood, obtained in a trial of the OX40 agonist ivuxolimab. These receptors originate from an adult with an advanced solid tumor such as melanoma, head and neck, liver or kidney cancer.

The chain carries TRBV5-8 and TRBJ1-5; TRBD1 is a possible D gene (6 bases). CDR3 length equals 15 residues. The germline V gene has CDR1 SGHTS and CDR2 YDEGEE. Trimming took 4 bases from V and 3 from J, leaving 14 bases between them. For the CDR3, the DNA is TGTGCCAGCAGCCCCGGGACAAACCTCAATCAGCCCCAGCATTTT. Translating gives CASSPGTNLNQPQHF.

Only a few counts were recorded for this clone. CDR3 protein: CASSQDELDRVAGNTIYF. CDR3 coding DNA: TGCGCCAGCAGCCAAGATGAGCTTGACAGGGTTGCTGGAAACACCATATATTTT. The V and J genes are TRBV4-3 and TRBJ1-3, with 7 bases lining up with TRBD1. CDR3 size: 18 residues. Germline V gene sequence: CDR1 LGHNA, CDR2 YSLEER. J lost 2 bases, V lost 0 bases, and 10 bases had no gene match.

This clone was observed once. The chain employs TRBV7-2 and TRBJ1-2; tentatively, D is TRBD1 (5 bases). This CDR3 is 15 amino acids long. Germline V lookup: CDR1 SGHTA, CDR2 FQGNSA. Trimming cost V 5 bases and J 3 bases, with 16 bases left between them. CDR3 sequence: CASSDRGVGDYGYTF. Here the CDR3 DNA reads TGTGCCAGCAGCGACAGAGGCGTGGGAGACTATGGCTACACCTTC.

In the case of this clone: The DNA is omitted, as the CDR3 cannot be located on it reliably, and the CDR3 follows TCRdb's listing. J is TRBJ1-5 and V is TRBV21-1; the table's D call, TRBD1, was not checked against the DNA. TRBV21-1 is reported as a pseudogene. A total of 16 residues make up the CDR3, ends included. CDR3 sequence: CASSKDVGQGIQPQHF.

This clone has a handful of counts. The chain is built from TRBV6-5 and TRBJ1-6, with 10 bases that match TRBD1. Germline-derived CDR1 and CDR2 are MNHEY and SVGAGI. CDR3 length: 14 amino acids. The V gene end was trimmed by 5 bases and the J gene end by 9 bases; junction bases not matched to a gene: 4. The CDR3 bases are TGTGCCAGCAGTCGCGACAGGGGGCGTTCACCCCTCCACTTT. Translation gives CASSRDRGRSPLHF.

The J gene is TRBJ1-5, the V gene TRBV5-8; TRBD1 agrees at 10 bases. The ends lost 4 bases at V and 11 bases at J; junction bases unmatched: 9. CDR1 and CDR2 from the germline V gene are SGHTS and YDEGEE. The CDR3 spans 14 residues. CDR3 loop: CASSKPGQGWAQHF. For the CDR3, the DNA is TGTGCCAGCAGCAAACCGGGACAGGGGTGGGCCCAGCATTTT.

The chain uses TRBV7-2 and TRBJ2-1, with 7 positions matching TRBD2. V lost 5 bases to trimming and J lost 5 bases; unmatched junction nucleotides: 12. CDR1 is SGHTA and CDR2 is FQGNSA in the germline V gene. The CDR3 is 16 residues long. The CDR3 here is CASSRPGLRKNNEQFF. CDR3 bases: TGTGCCAGCAGCAGACCGGGACTACGAAAAAACAATGAGCAGTTCTTC.

The genes are TRBV5-1 and TRBJ2-6; the D gene is possibly TRBD2 (5 bases). The CDR3 loop spans 15 amino acids. V was clipped by 0 bases and J by 4 bases, with 8 bases between them. Germline-derived CDR1 and CDR2 are SGHRS and YFSETQ. As DNA, the CDR3 is TGCGCCAGCAGCTTGGAAGGACTCGGGGCCAACGTCCTGACTTTC. Its protein product is CASSLEGLGANVLTF.

The rearrangement uses TRBV2 and TRBJ1-1, with D possibly TRBD1 on 6 matching bases. From germline, CDR1 is SNHLY and CDR2 FYNNEI. V was trimmed by 6 bases and J by 4 bases, leaving 18 bases between them. CDR3 length equals 15 residues. The CDR3: CASSRGGAYGTEAFF. DNA of the CDR3: TGTGCCAGCAGCCGGGGGGGGGCCTACGGCACTGAAGCTTTCTTT.

The chain carries TRBV11-2 and TRBJ1-1; D possibly corresponds to TRBD1 (6 bases). CDR3 length equals 15 residues. The germline V and J ends were trimmed by 1 base and 0 bases, with 9 bases remaining between them. CDR1 is SGHAT, CDR2 FQNNGV, per germline. The CDR3 DNA reads TGTGCCAGCAGCTTAGCGAAGGGGGTGAACACTGAAGCTTTCTTT. Protein sequence: CASSLAKGVNTEAFF.

The chain couples TRBV6-6 to TRBJ2-2; D is uncertain. Trimming removed 2 bases at V and 1 base at J, with 8 bases between. Germline loops: CDR1 MNHNY, CDR2 SVGAGI (reference sequence). This CDR3 spans 15 amino acids. CDR3 in amino acids: CASSYQVGNTGELFF. The CDR3 DNA follows: TGTGCCAGCAGTTACCAGGTTGGGAACACCGGGGAGCTGTTTTTT.

This chain joins TRBV7-6 and TRBJ2-2; the match to TRBD1 covers 9 bases. CDR1 is SGHVS and CDR2 is FNYEAQ in the germline V gene. V dropped 5 bases and J dropped 7; count of bases not matched to a gene: 17. The CDR3 length is 18 residues. As DNA, the CDR3 is TGTGCCAGCAGCCCAAAGGGGACAGGGCCATTATCGGACGGGGAGCTGTTTTTT. Translated: CASSPKGTGPLSDGELFF. The full variable domain, with the rest looked up from reference TRBV7-6 and TRBJ2-2, is GAGVSQSPRYKVTKRGQDVALRCDPISGHVSLYWYRQALGQGPEFLTYFNYEAQQDKSGLPNDRFSAERPEGSISTLTIQRTEQRDSAMYRCASSPKGTGPLSDGELFFGEGSRLTVL.

This chain connects TRBV5-4 to TRBJ2-1; D could derive from TRBD1 or TRBD2 (5 bases each). Germline-derived CDR1 and CDR2 are SGHNT and YYREEE (reference sequence). This CDR3 contains 15 residues. Trimming removed 4 bases at V and 9 bases at J, with 20 bases between. The chain's CDR3 is CASSADILLRGEQFF. CDR3 DNA sequence: TGTGCCAGCAGCGCGGACATACTCTTACGGGGTGAGCAGTTCTTC. The full variable domain, completed using reference TRBV5-4 and TRBJ2-1, is ETGVTQSPTHLIKTRGQQVTLRCSSQSGHNTVSWYQQALGQGPQFIFQYYREEENGRGNFPPRFSGLQFPNYSSELNVNALELDDSALYLCASSADILLRGEQFFGPGTRLTVL.

The chain is built from TRBV6-5 and TRBJ1-2; 7 bases match TRBD1. Germline CDR1 MNHEY, CDR2 SVGAGI. The CDR3 has 13 amino acids. J lost 5 bases, V lost 6 bases, and 6 bases had no gene match. CDR3 nucleotide sequence: TGTGCCAGCAGCTCGACAGGGAGATATGGCTACACCTTC. Its translation is CASSSTGRYGYTF.

The CDR3 loop reads CASSLIPGEAFF. Written as DNA, the CDR3 is TGTGCCAGCAGCCTGATTCCCGGGGAAGCTTTCTTT. The genes are TRBV9 and TRBJ1-1, with D hard to call. Trimming removed 4 bases at V and 8 bases at J, with 12 bases between. CDR1 SGDLS and CDR2 YYNGEE come from the germline V gene. The CDR3 covers 12 residues.

In this sample, this clone turned up once. The chain recombines TRBV7-2 with TRBJ1-2; D not resolved. Germline-derived CDR1 and CDR2 are SGHTA and FQGNSA. Trimming cost V 4 bases and J 0 bases, with 12 bases left between them. The CDR3 covers 15 residues. CDR3 nucleotide sequence: TGTGCCAGCAGCTCGATGAAATTCGCTAACTATGGCTACACCTTC. Protein product: CASSSMKFANYGYTF.

The chain employs TRBV7-2 and TRBJ2-7; TRBD2 matches 10 bases. The CDR3 length is 15 residues. Germline-derived CDR1 and CDR2 are SGHTA and FQGNSA. V gave up 6 bases and J gave up 7 bases; unmatched junction bases: 12. The CDR3 is CASREAGGQSWEQYF. The DNA of the CDR3 is TGTGCCAGCAGAGAAGCGGGGGGGCAATCATGGGAGCAGTACTTC.

V usage is TRBV18 and J usage is TRBJ2-2; D is ambiguous. Germline CDR1 is KGHSH and CDR2 is LQKENI. The V end lost 3 bases, the J end lost 7 bases, and 15 bases lay between the germline ends. The CDR3 runs 15 residues. CDR3 sequence (DNA): TGTGCCAGCTCACCGTACAGATTTACCAGCGGGGAGCTGTTTTTT. This gives the protein CASSPYRFTSGELFF.

This chain uses TRBV11-2 with TRBJ1-4; no clear D gene. The CDR3 sequence is 12 residues long. CDR1 is SGHAT, CDR2 FQNNGV, per germline. V was trimmed by 4 bases and J by 4 bases, leaving 4 bases between them. In DNA form, the CDR3 reads TGTGCCAGCAGCTGGAGTAATGAAAAACTGTTTTTT. It is translated as CASSWSNEKLFF.

This clone was recorded a few times. This chain connects TRBV7-3 to TRBJ1-1; 7 bases map to TRBD1. The CDR3 covers 13 residues. Germline CDR1 reads SGHTA; CDR2 reads FQGTGA. J gave up 5 bases and V 5 bases, and 5 bases lay outside the gene matches. CDR3 DNA: TGTGCCAGCAGCAGACCGGGACAGACTGAAGCTTTCTTT. It is translated as CASSRPGQTEAFF. Full variable domain (remainder filled in from reference TRBV7-3 and TRBJ1-1): GAGVSQTPSNKVTEKGKYVELRCDPISGHTALYWYRQSLGQGPEFLIYFQGTGAADDSGLPNDRFFAVRPEGSVSTLKIQRTERGDSAVYLCASSRPGQTEAFFGQGTRLTVV.

This chain connects TRBV6-6 to TRBJ1-2; 9 positions agree with TRBD1. Germline V gene sequence: CDR1 MNHNY, CDR2 SVGAGI (reference sequence). The length of the CDR3 is 13 residues. Losses at the gene ends were 6 bases for V and 7 bases for J; bases not matched to a gene: 6. CDR3 region: CASSRQGVGGYTF. The CDR3 region has the DNA TGTGCCAGCAGCCGACAGGGGGTGGGTGGCTACACCTTC.

The chain is built from TRBV10-3 and TRBJ1-5; possibly TRBD1 for D (5 bases). The CDR3 contains 15 residues. Trimming pared 5 bases from V and 3 bases from J, leaving 14 bases between. Per the germline V gene, CDR1 is ENHRY and CDR2 is SYGVKD. CDR3 in amino acids: CAISPTGRTNQPQHF. The CDR3 DNA follows: TGTGCCATCAGTCCTACGGGACGGACCAATCAGCCCCAGCATTTT.

The chain is built from TRBV5-1 and TRBJ1-3; the D is unclear. The CDR3 has 14 amino acids. Looked up from germline, CDR1 is SGHRS and CDR2 is YFSETQ. Deletions cut 2 bases from V and 4 bases from J, with 10 bases between. The CDR3 region has the DNA TGCGCCAGCAGCTTAACCGGGGAGGGAAACACCATATATTTT. This gives the protein CASSLTGEGNTIYF.

This chain's CDR3 is CASSLARGRAFF. For the CDR3, the DNA is TGTGCCAGCAGCTTAGCTAGGGGTAGGGCTTTCTTT. The chain recombines TRBV7-2 with TRBJ1-1; TRBD1 might be the D (5 bases). Germline V gives CDR1 SGHTA, CDR2 FQGNSA. The CDR3 spans 12 residues. V was clipped by 0 bases and J by 11 bases, with 10 bases between them.